Listed here are 10 T cell receptor beta chains from one sample, sequenced in a study of tumor-infiltrating lymphocytes in localized non-small cell lung cancer (dated by TCRdb to about 2021). The library was built by means of the immunoSEQ multiplex PCR assay. TCRdb carries this immuneACCESS record with in-frame sequences only. Its versions omit some clonotypes, under half of them owing to an unresolved V gene in the studies checked, with the rest unexplained. The sample table records 10,000 to 15,000 clones; about 85% of these occur just once. Clones ranked in the top ten supply around 12% of the sample. The sequencing sample was made of lung tumor tissue. These receptors were taken from a human donor with non-small cell lung cancer.

The chain couples TRBV18 to TRBJ1-5; no definite D call. CDR1 is KGHSH and CDR2 is LQKENI in the germline V gene. Trimming shortened V by 0 bases and J by 1 base, and 4 bases separated the two germline ends. This CDR3 contains 14 residues. The CDR3: CASSPPASNQPQHF. CDR3 DNA: TGTGCCAGCTCACCACCGGCCAGCAATCAGCCCCAGCATTTT. Using reference TRBV18 and TRBJ1-5 for the parts outside the CDR3, the full variable domain is NAGVMQNPRHLVRRRGQEARLRCSPMKGHSHVYWYRQLPEEGLKFMVYLQKENIIDESGMPKERFSAEFPKEGPSILRIQQVVRGDSAAYFCASSPPASNQPQHFGDGTRLSIL.

V and J are TRBV5-5 and TRBJ1-1; D is possibly TRBD1 (6 bases). This CDR3 region has 16 residues. In germline, CDR1 is SGHKS, CDR2 YYEKEE (reference sequence). Trimming took 5 bases from V and 0 from J, leaving 17 bases between them. CDR3 sequence (DNA): TGTGCCAGCAGACCCCGTGGAACAGGGATGAACACTGAAGCTTTCTTT. This gives the protein CASRPRGTGMNTEAFF.

The V call is TRBV19, the J call TRBJ1-5; TRBD1 might be the D (6 bases). The CDR3 is 18 amino acids. V was shortened by 7 bases and J by 0 bases, with 22 bases between the two germline ends. Germline CDR1 and CDR2: LNHDA and SQIVND (reference sequence). The CDR3 loop is CASKGDRITSYSNQPQHF. CDR3 nucleotides: TGTGCCAGTAAGGGCGACAGGATCACTTCCTATAGCAATCAGCCCCAGCATTTT. The full variable domain, completed using reference TRBV19 and TRBJ1-5, is DGGITQSPKYLFRKEGQNVTLSCEQNLNHDAMYWYRQDPGQGLRLIYYSQIVNDFQKGDIAEGYSVSREKKESFPLTVTSAQKNPTAFYLCASKGDRITSYSNQPQHFGDGTRLSIL.

This clone came up a few times. The chain employs TRBV18 and TRBJ1-1; D gene uncertain. V was trimmed by 3 bases and J by 5 bases, leaving 22 bases between them. Germline CDR1 reads KGHSH; CDR2 reads LQKENI. The CDR3 has 17 residues. In nucleotides, the CDR3 is TGTGCCAGCTCACCCAACCGGGAACCCCGGGTGTGGACTGAAGCTTTCTTT. It encodes CASSPNREPRVWTEAFF.

The count of this clone is one. This chain links TRBV7-2 with TRBJ1-3; D gene unclear. CDR1 is SGHTA, CDR2 FQGNSA, per germline. Trimming removed 6 bases at V and 0 bases at J, with 12 bases between. CDR3 size: 15 residues. CDR3 residues: CASSFRPYSGNTIYF. CDR3 in DNA: TGTGCCAGCAGTTTCAGACCGTACTCTGGAAACACCATATATTTT.

The chain employs TRBV7-9 and TRBJ1-2; 8 nucleotides align to TRBD1. CDR1 is SEHNR, CDR2 FQNEAQ, per germline (reference sequence). This CDR3 is 14 amino acids long. V lost 5 bases, J lost 5 bases, and 7 bases stayed unmatched. Written as DNA, the CDR3 is TGTGCCAGCAGCCGGGGACAGGCCTTGTATGGCTACACCTTC. This codes for CASSRGQALYGYTF.

This chain uses TRBV30 with TRBJ1-4; TRBD1 matches at 8 bases. V shed 6 bases, J shed 2 bases, and the junction held 2 bases outside the gene matches. Germline CDR1 reads GTSNPN; CDR2 reads SVGIG (reference sequence). This CDR3 is 13 amino acids long. CDR3 region: CACDRGTNEKLFF. The CDR3 coding sequence is TGTGCCTGTGACAGGGGTACTAATGAAAAACTGTTTTTT.

The chain is built from TRBV5-1 and TRBJ2-5; D is unclear. V was pared by 4 bases and J by 2 bases, with 6 bases between. Germline V gene data show CDR1 as SGHRS and CDR2 as YFSETQ. The length of the CDR3 is 12 residues. CDR3 region: CASSQPQETQYF. The CDR3 DNA follows: TGCGCCAGCAGCCAACCGCAAGAGACCCAGTACTTC.

The chain links TRBV6-1 to TRBJ1-5; weak D call: TRBD1 (5 bases). V was trimmed by 6 bases and J by 0 bases, leaving 12 bases between them. CDR3 length: 15 amino acids. The germline V gene has CDR1 MNHNS and CDR2 SASEGT. DNA of the CDR3: TGTGCCAGCAGCGCGCAGGGATTTAGCAATCAGCCCCAGCATTTT. Translating gives CASSAQGFSNQPQHF.

The chain recombines TRBV11-2 with TRBJ2-3; 9 nucleotides match TRBD2. V gave up 2 bases and J gave up 4 bases; unmatched junction bases: 7. Germline loops: CDR1 SGHAT, CDR2 FQNNGV. The CDR3 is made up of 16 amino acids. The CDR3: CASSLRRRGGADTQYF. The CDR3 nucleotides are TGTGCCAGCAGCTTAAGGAGGCGGGGGGGCGCAGATACGCAGTATTTT. The full variable domain, with the rest looked up from reference TRBV11-2 and TRBJ2-3, is EAGVAQSPRYKIIEKRQSVAFWCNPISGHATLYWYQQILGQGPKLLIQFQNNGVVDDSQLPKDRFSAERLKGVDSTLKIQPAKLEDSAVYLCASSLRRRGGADTQYFGPGTRLTVL.